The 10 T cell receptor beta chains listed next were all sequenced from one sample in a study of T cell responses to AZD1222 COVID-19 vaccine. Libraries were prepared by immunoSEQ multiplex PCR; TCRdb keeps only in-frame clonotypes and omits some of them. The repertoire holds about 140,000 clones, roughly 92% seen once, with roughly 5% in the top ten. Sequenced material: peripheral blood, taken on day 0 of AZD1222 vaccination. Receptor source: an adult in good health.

The CDR3 bases are TGTGCCAGCAGTTGGGTCAGGGGCTCCTACGAGCAGTACTTC. Protein product: CASSWVRGSYEQYF. The chain uses TRBV2 and TRBJ2-7, with TRBD1 as a possible D gene (6 bases). The length of the CDR3 is 14 residues. Germline V gene data show CDR1 as SNHLY and CDR2 as FYNNEI. V lost 5 bases, J lost 0 bases, and 11 bases lay in between.

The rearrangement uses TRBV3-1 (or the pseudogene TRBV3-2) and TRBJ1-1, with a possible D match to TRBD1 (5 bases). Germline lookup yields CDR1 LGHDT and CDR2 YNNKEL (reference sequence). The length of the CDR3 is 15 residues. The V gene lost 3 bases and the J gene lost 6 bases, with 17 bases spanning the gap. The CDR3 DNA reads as TGTGCCAGCAGCCAGGGGATTCTGGGGGAGGCTGAAGCTTTCTTT. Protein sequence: CASSQGILGEAEAFF.

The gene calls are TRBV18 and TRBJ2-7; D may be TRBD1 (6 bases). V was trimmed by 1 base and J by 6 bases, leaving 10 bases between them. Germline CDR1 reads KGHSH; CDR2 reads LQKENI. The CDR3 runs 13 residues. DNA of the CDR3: TGTGCCAGCTCACCACACAGGGCGGGCGAGCAGTACTTC. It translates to CASSPHRAGEQYF.

CDR3: CASSLGGPGNSPLHF. DNA of the CDR3: TGTGCCAGCAGCTTGGGAGGGCCAGGGAATTCACCCCTCCACTTT. V gene TRBV5-5 combines with J gene TRBJ1-6; TRBD1 might be the D (5 bases). CDR1 is SGHKS, CDR2 YYEKEE, per germline (reference sequence). V was clipped by 0 bases and J by 7 bases, with 11 bases between them. This CDR3 comprises 15 residues.

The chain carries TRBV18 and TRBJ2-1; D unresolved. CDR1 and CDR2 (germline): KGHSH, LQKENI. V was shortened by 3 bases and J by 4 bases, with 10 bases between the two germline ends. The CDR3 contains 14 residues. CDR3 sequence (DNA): TGTGCCAGCTCACCTCCTTTGGTTTACAATGAGCAGTTCTTC. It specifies CASSPPLVYNEQFF.

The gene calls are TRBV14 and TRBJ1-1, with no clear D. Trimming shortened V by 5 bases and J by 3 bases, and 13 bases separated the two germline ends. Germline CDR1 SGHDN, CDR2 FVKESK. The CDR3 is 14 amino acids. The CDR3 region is CASSNLLVDTEAFF. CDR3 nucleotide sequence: TGTGCCAGCAGCAACCTACTTGTGGACACTGAAGCTTTCTTT.

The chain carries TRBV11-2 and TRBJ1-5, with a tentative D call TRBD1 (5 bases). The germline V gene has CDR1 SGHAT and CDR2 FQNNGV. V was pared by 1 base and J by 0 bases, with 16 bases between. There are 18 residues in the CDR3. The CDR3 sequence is CASSLAGDSNDSNQPQHF. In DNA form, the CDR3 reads TGTGCCAGCAGCTTAGCGGGAGACAGCAACGATAGCAATCAGCCCCAGCATTTT.

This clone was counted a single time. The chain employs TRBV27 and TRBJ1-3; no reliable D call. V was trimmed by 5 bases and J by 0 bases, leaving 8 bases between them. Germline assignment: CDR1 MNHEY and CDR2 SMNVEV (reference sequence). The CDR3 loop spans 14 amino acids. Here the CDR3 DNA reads TGTGCCAGCAGTCCAACAAGCTCTGGAAACACCATATATTTT. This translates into CASSPTSSGNTIYF.

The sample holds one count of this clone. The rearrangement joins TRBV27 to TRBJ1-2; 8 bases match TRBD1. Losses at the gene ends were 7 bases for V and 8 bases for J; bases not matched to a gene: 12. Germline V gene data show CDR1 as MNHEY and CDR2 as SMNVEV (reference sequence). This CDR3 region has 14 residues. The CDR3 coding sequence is TGTGCCAGCAACCCTGACAGGGGTATGGGAGGCTACACCTTC. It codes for CASNPDRGMGGYTF.

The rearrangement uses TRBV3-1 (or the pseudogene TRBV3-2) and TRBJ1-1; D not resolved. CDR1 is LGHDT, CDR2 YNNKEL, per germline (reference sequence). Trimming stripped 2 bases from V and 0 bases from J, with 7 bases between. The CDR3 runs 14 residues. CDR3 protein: CASSQSSLNTEAFF. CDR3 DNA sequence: TGTGCCAGCAGCCAAAGTTCGTTGAACACTGAAGCTTTCTTT.